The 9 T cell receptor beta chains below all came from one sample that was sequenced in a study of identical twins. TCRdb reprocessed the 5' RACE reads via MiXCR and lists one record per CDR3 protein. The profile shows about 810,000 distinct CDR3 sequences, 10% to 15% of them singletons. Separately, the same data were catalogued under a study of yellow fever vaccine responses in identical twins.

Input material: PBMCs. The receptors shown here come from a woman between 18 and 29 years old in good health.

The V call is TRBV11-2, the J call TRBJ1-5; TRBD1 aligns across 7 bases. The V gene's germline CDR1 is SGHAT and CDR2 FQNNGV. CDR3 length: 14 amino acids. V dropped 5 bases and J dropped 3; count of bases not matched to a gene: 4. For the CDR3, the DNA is TGTGCCAGCAGCCCTGGACAGGTCAATCAGCCCCAGCATTTT. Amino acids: CASSPGQVNQPQHF.

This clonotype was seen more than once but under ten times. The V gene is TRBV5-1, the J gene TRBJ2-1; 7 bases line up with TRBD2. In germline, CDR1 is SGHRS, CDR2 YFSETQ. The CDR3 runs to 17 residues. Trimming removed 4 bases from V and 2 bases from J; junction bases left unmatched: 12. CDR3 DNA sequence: TGCGCCAGCAGCCGCATAGGGGCGGGGACTACCTACAATGAGCAGTTCTTC. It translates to CASSRIGAGTTYNEQFF.

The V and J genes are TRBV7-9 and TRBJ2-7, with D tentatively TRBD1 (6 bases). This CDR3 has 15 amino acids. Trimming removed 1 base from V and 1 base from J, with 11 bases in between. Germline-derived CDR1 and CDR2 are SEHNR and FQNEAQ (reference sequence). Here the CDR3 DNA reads TGTGCCAGCAGCTTAGGGTGGGGGCGTTCCTACGAGCAGTACTTC. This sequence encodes CASSLGWGRSYEQYF. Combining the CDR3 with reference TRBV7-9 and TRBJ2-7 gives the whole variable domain DTGVSQNPRHKITKRGQNVTFRCDPISEHNRLYWYRQTLGQGPEFLTYFQNEAQLEKSRLLSDRFSAERPKGSFSTLEIQRTEQGDSAMYLCASSLGWGRSYEQYFGPGTRLTVT.

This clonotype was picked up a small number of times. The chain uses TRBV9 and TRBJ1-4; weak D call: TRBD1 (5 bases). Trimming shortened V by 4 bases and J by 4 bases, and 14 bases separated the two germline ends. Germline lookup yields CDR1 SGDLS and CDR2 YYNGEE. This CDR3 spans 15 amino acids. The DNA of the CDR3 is TGTGCCAGCAGCCCCCCGGGACGGGATAATGAAAAACTGTTTTTT. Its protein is CASSPPGRDNEKLFF.

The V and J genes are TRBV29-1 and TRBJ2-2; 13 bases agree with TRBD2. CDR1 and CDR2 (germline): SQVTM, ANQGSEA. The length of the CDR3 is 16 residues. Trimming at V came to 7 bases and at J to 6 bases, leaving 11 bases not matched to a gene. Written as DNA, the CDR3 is TGCAGCGGGGTAGGACTAGCGGGAGCTCGGCCCGGGGAGCTGTTTTTT. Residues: CSGVGLAGARPGELFF.

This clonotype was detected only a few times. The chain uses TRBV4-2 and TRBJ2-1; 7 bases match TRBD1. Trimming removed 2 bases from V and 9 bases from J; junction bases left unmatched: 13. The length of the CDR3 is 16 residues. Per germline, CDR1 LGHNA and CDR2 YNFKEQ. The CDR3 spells CASSQLDLTGAGEQFF. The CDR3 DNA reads TGTGCCAGCAGCCAACTCGATCTCACAGGGGCGGGTGAGCAGTTCTTC.

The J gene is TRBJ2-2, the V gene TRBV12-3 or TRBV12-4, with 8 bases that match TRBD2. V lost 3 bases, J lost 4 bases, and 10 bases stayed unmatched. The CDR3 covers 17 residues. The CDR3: CASSLVGGGRVTGELFF. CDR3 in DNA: TGTGCCAGCAGTTTGGTCGGCGGGGGGCGGGTCACCGGGGAGCTGTTTTTT.

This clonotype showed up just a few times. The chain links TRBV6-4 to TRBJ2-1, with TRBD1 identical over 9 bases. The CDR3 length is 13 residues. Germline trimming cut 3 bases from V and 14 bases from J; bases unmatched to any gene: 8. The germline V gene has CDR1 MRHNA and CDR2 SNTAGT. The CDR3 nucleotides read TGTGCCAGCAGTGAATCAAACAGGGGGCAGAAGTTCTTC. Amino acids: CASSESNRGQKFF.

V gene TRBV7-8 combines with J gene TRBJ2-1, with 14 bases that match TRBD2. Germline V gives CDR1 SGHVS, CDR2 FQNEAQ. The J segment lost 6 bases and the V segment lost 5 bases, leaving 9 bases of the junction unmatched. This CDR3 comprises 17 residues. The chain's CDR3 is CASSPGTSGSRGNEQFF. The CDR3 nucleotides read TGTGCCAGCAGCCCGGGGACTAGCGGGAGTAGAGGCAATGAGCAGTTCTTC.